This is a list of T cell receptor beta chains from one sample in a study of blood T cell repertoires in COVID-19. This table comes from immunoSEQ multiplex PCR, and its TCRdb copy is limited to in-frame clones, with some not included. Among some 190,000 clones listed, around 80% were seen once. The sequencing sample was made of peripheral blood. Source of these receptors: a woman aged 50 to 65 with acute or convalescent COVID-19. The CDR3 runs from the conserved cysteine through the conserved F or W. Each record gives: clone size, V gene, D gene, J gene, CDR3 DNA, CDR3 protein. The D gene is left open where the match is weak. Not every row has a clone size; where given, it reads once, few, many or a size class.

abundance: NA; v_gene: TRBV9; d_gene: TRBD2; j_gene: TRBJ2-1; CDR3nt: TGTGCCAGCAGCCCGCGGGGGGATCTTTACAATGAGCAGTTCTTC; CDR3aa: CASSPRGDLYNEQFF
abundance: NA; v_gene: TRBV5-4; d_gene: NA; j_gene: TRBJ2-7; CDR3nt: TGTGCCAGCAGCTTACAGGGCTCCTACGAGCAGTACTTC; CDR3aa: CASSLQGSYEQYF
abundance: NA; v_gene: TRBV2; d_gene: TRBD2; j_gene: TRBJ2-6; CDR3nt: TGTGCCAGCTCCCGCCTGCGGGGGACTGGGGCCAACGTCCTGACTTTC; CDR3aa: CASSRLRGTGANVLTF
abundance: NA; v_gene: TRBV9; d_gene: NA; j_gene: TRBJ1-4; CDR3nt: TGTGCCAGCAGCGTAGCTCCCCTTAGAGGCGGGGGGGCGTTTGGTGGAACTAATGAAAAACTGTTTTTT; CDR3aa: CASSVAPLRGGGAFGGTNEKLFF
abundance: NA; v_gene: TRBV19; d_gene: NA; j_gene: TRBJ1-3; CDR3nt: TGTGCCAGTAGTATTGCGGGACTTTTCCCGGCGGCTGGAAACACCATATATTTT; CDR3aa: CASSIAGLFPAAGNTIYF
abundance: NA; v_gene: TRBV9; d_gene: TRBD2; j_gene: TRBJ2-7; CDR3nt: TGTGCCAGCAGCGCCCCCGGGACTAGCGGGAGTGGCGAGCAGTACTTC; CDR3aa: CASSAPGTSGSGEQYF
abundance: NA; v_gene: TRBV19; d_gene: NA; j_gene: TRBJ1-1; CDR3nt: TGTGCCAGTAGTATAAAGACAGTCTTCGCTGAAGCTTTCTTT; CDR3aa: CASSIKTVFAEAFF
abundance: NA; v_gene: TRBV19; d_gene: NA; j_gene: TRBJ1-4; CDR3nt: TGTGCCAGTAGCCACGACAGGTCAACTAATGAAAAACTGTTTTTT; CDR3aa: CASSHDRSTNEKLFF
abundance: NA; v_gene: TRBV10-3; d_gene: NA; j_gene: TRBJ1-1; CDR3nt: TGTGCCATCAGTGACCCTTCGCCGAGGAACACTGAAGCTTTCTTT; CDR3aa: CAISDPSPRNTEAFF
abundance: NA; v_gene: TRBV5-1; d_gene: TRBD1; j_gene: TRBJ2-4; CDR3nt: TGCGCCAGCAGCTTGGGAGGGACAGGGGAAAACATTCAGTACTTC; CDR3aa: CASSLGGTGENIQYF
abundance: NA; v_gene: TRBV24-1; d_gene: NA; j_gene: TRBJ2-7; CDR3nt: TGTGCCACCAGTGATTACAGGGACGAGCAGTACTTC; CDR3aa: CATSDYRDEQYF
abundance: NA; v_gene: TRBV9; d_gene: TRBD2; j_gene: TRBJ2-2; CDR3nt: TGTGCCAGCAGCGCCGACAAGGGACTAGCGGGTGCCGGCGGGGAGCTGTTTTTT; CDR3aa: CASSADKGLAGAGGELFF
abundance: NA; v_gene: TRBV5-1; d_gene: TRBD1; j_gene: TRBJ1-2; CDR3nt: TGCGCCAGCTTTCCTTCGGGGGCGGCCAGGGGGACAAACTATGGCTACACCTTC; CDR3aa: CASFPSGAARGTNYGYTF
abundance: NA; v_gene: TRBV7-9; d_gene: NA; j_gene: TRBJ2-5; CDR3nt: TGTGCCAGCAGCCCGGCGCCGCGGGACGAAGAGACCCAGTACTTC; CDR3aa: CASSPAPRDEETQYF
abundance: NA; v_gene: TRBV29-1; d_gene: NA; j_gene: TRBJ1-2; CDR3nt: TGCAGCGTTGATCCACAGGGTAGGAACTATGGCTACACCTTC; CDR3aa: CSVDPQGRNYGYTF
abundance: NA; v_gene: TRBV5-1; d_gene: TRBD1; j_gene: TRBJ2-1; CDR3nt: TGCGCCAGCAGCCCCATAGGACAGGGGAAAGACAATGAGCAGTTCTTC; CDR3aa: CASSPIGQGKDNEQFF
abundance: NA; v_gene: TRBV12-3/TRBV12-4; d_gene: TRBD2; j_gene: TRBJ2-7; CDR3nt: TGTGCCAGCAGTCTCGGGGGGACTAACGAGCAGTACTTC; CDR3aa: CASSLGGTNEQYF
abundance: once; v_gene: TRBV7-6; d_gene: TRBD2; j_gene: TRBJ2-7; CDR3nt: TGTGCCAGCAGTTTAGATGAGCGGGGGGCGGGCTACGAGCAGTACTTC; CDR3aa: CASSLDERGAGYEQYF
abundance: once; v_gene: TRBV10-3; d_gene: NA; j_gene: TRBJ1-2; CDR3nt: TGTGCCATCAAGGAGGGCGTTAGGGTAGGCTACACCTTC; CDR3aa: CAIKEGVRVGYTF
abundance: NA; v_gene: TRBV29-1; d_gene: TRBD2; j_gene: TRBJ2-3; CDR3nt: TGCAGCGTGCGGACTAGCGCCACCGCAGATACGCAGTATTTT; CDR3aa: CSVRTSATADTQYF
abundance: NA; v_gene: TRBV6-2/TRBV6-3; d_gene: NA; j_gene: TRBJ2-1; CDR3nt: TGTGCCAGCAGCCGAGAGAATGAGCAGTTCTTC; CDR3aa: CASSRENEQFF
abundance: NA; v_gene: TRBV28; d_gene: NA; j_gene: TRBJ2-3; CDR3nt: TGTGCCAGCAGTACTCAGACACAATACAGAGCCGATACGCAGTATTTT; CDR3aa: CASSTQTQYRADTQYF
abundance: NA; v_gene: TRBV25-1; d_gene: TRBD1; j_gene: TRBJ1-2; CDR3nt: TGTGCCAGCAGCGTTCCGGGACAGGGGGCCACTGGCTACACCTTC; CDR3aa: CASSVPGQGATGYTF
abundance: NA; v_gene: TRBV28; d_gene: TRBD2; j_gene: TRBJ2-7; CDR3nt: TGTGCCAGCTTCGGGACTAGCGGGATCTACGAGCAGTACTTC; CDR3aa: CASFGTSGIYEQYF
abundance: NA; v_gene: TRBV5-1; d_gene: NA; j_gene: TRBJ2-5; CDR3nt: TGCGCCAGCAGCCGCGCCTTTAAGGAGACCCAGTACTTC; CDR3aa: CASSRAFKETQYF
abundance: few; v_gene: TRBV25-1; d_gene: NA; j_gene: TRBJ1-1; CDR3nt: TGTGCCAGCAGTGGGAGGAGGGGTTGGGACACTGAAGCTTTCTTT; CDR3aa: CASSGRRGWDTEAFF
abundance: NA; v_gene: TRBV28; d_gene: NA; j_gene: TRBJ1-3; CDR3nt: TGTGCCAGCAGTCCGGGGGGGGCGGGCGGAAACACCATATATTTT; CDR3aa: CASSPGGAGGNTIYF
abundance: NA; v_gene: TRBV21-1; d_gene: NA; j_gene: TRBJ2-7; CDR3nt: TGTGCCAGCAGCAAAGAGGATCAAAAGGGGGCCCTCTACGAGCAGTACTTC; CDR3aa: CASSKEDQKGALYEQYF
abundance: many; v_gene: TRBV9; d_gene: NA; j_gene: TRBJ2-1; CDR3nt: TGTGCCAGCAGCGTCTCTTACAATGAGCAGTTCTTC; CDR3aa: CASSVSYNEQFF
abundance: NA; v_gene: TRBV30; d_gene: TRBD2; j_gene: TRBJ2-7; CDR3nt: TGTGCCTGTATTTCTGGGAGGGCCTTCTACGAGCAGTACTTC; CDR3aa: CACISGRAFYEQYF
abundance: NA; v_gene: TRBV2; d_gene: NA; j_gene: TRBJ1-5; CDR3nt: TGTGCCAGCAGTGTCCAGGGCCCCGGTCAGCCCCAGCATTTT; CDR3aa: CASSVQGPGQPQHF
abundance: NA; v_gene: TRBV7-2; d_gene: TRBD2; j_gene: TRBJ2-3; CDR3nt: TGTGCCAGCAGCTTGCAGACTAGCGGGAGCCTCCGCACAGATACGCAGTATTTT; CDR3aa: CASSLQTSGSLRTDTQYF
abundance: NA; v_gene: TRBV19; d_gene: NA; j_gene: TRBJ1-1; CDR3nt: TGTGCCAGTAGTATAGGAGCTAACACTGAAGCTTTCTTT; CDR3aa: CASSIGANTEAFF
abundance: NA; v_gene: TRBV4-1; d_gene: TRBD1; j_gene: TRBJ2-7; CDR3nt: TGCGCCAGCAGCCAAGAGGACAGGGTGAACTCCTACGAGCAGTACTTC; CDR3aa: CASSQEDRVNSYEQYF
abundance: few; v_gene: TRBV19; d_gene: NA; j_gene: TRBJ1-1; CDR3nt: TGTGCCAGTAGTATTTATCGCCAGGGCCTTAAAGAAGCTTTCTTT; CDR3aa: CASSIYRQGLKEAFF
abundance: NA; v_gene: TRBV18; d_gene: NA; j_gene: TRBJ1-2; CDR3nt: TGTGCCAGCTCACCAGGAGGAAAAGGTGGCTACACCTTC; CDR3aa: CASSPGGKGGYTF
abundance: NA; v_gene: TRBV6-1; d_gene: NA; j_gene: TRBJ1-6; CDR3nt: TGTGCCAGCAGTGAAGCGCTTCACGCCGGATGGAGCAATTCACCCCTCCACTTT; CDR3aa: CASSEALHAGWSNSPLHF
abundance: NA; v_gene: TRBV5-5; d_gene: TRBD1; j_gene: TRBJ1-4; CDR3nt: TGTGCCAGCAGGGCCGGGACAGTAAATGAAAAACTGTTTTTT; CDR3aa: CASRAGTVNEKLFF
abundance: NA; v_gene: TRBV6-2/TRBV6-3; d_gene: TRBD1; j_gene: TRBJ1-2; CDR3nt: TGTGCCAGCAGTCCAACTGGACAGGGGACCTATGGCTACACCTTC; CDR3aa: CASSPTGQGTYGYTF
abundance: once; v_gene: TRBV28; d_gene: TRBD2; j_gene: TRBJ2-7; CDR3nt: TGTGCCAGCAGACTCAGCGGGAGGAGCGAGCAGTACTTC; CDR3aa: CASRLSGRSEQYF
abundance: NA; v_gene: TRBV6-5; d_gene: TRBD1; j_gene: TRBJ1-3; CDR3nt: TGTGCCAGCAGTTTTCGGACAGGGCTCTCTGGAAACACCATATATTTT; CDR3aa: CASSFRTGLSGNTIYF
abundance: few; v_gene: TRBV7-2; d_gene: NA; j_gene: TRBJ2-2; CDR3nt: TGTGCCAGCAGCGTGCAGGTCACCGGGGAGCTGTTTTTT; CDR3aa: CASSVQVTGELFF
abundance: NA; v_gene: TRBV5-4; d_gene: TRBD2; j_gene: TRBJ2-3; CDR3nt: TGTGCCAGCAGCACCCCTAGCGGGGGGGCAACAGATACGCAGTATTTT; CDR3aa: CASSTPSGGATDTQYF
abundance: NA; v_gene: TRBV30; d_gene: NA; j_gene: TRBJ2-2; CDR3nt: TGTGCCTGGAGTGTTGATAGGGGGAGGGATTGGACCGGGGAGCTGTTTTTT; CDR3aa: CAWSVDRGRDWTGELFF
abundance: NA; v_gene: TRBV10-1; d_gene: NA; j_gene: TRBJ1-1; CDR3nt: TGCGCCAGCAGTTCTGACAGAAACACTGAAGCTTTCTTT; CDR3aa: CASSSDRNTEAFF
abundance: few; v_gene: TRBV5-1; d_gene: NA; j_gene: TRBJ1-4; CDR3nt: TGCGCCAGCAGCCCCGACACGCAAGTCCTGTTTTTT; CDR3aa: CASSPDTQVLFF
abundance: NA; v_gene: TRBV30; d_gene: NA; j_gene: TRBJ2-6; CDR3nt: TGTGCCTACCGGAGCTCTGGGGCCAACGTCCTGACTTTC; CDR3aa: CAYRSSGANVLTF
abundance: NA; v_gene: TRBV19; d_gene: TRBD2; j_gene: TRBJ2-3; CDR3nt: TGTGCCAGTAACGGCGGGAGCTCGGCATGGGGAGATACGCAGTATTTT; CDR3aa: CASNGGSSAWGDTQYF
abundance: once; v_gene: TRBV11-3; d_gene: NA; j_gene: TRBJ1-1; CDR3nt: TGTGCCAGCAGCCAAACGGCAGGGAACACTGAAGCTTTCTTT; CDR3aa: CASSQTAGNTEAFF